These 25 T cell receptor beta chains were sequenced from one sample in a study of cytomegalovirus exposure and HLA in healthy donors. PCR amplification relied on 60 Vbeta primers (plus 13 Jbeta primers). The data were produced by immunoSEQ multiplex PCR, yet TCRdb's version contains in-frame clones alone and is incomplete. The table has 150,000 to 200,000 clones, 75% to 85% seen once. The sequenced sample was PBMCs. The receptors shown here come from a girl between 5 and 17 years old in good health and CMV-seropositive.

V and J are TRBV5-1 and TRBJ2-1, with 9 bases that match TRBD1. With V trimmed by 3 bases and J by 6 bases, 13 bases remained unmatched. Germline CDR1 and CDR2: SGHRS and YFSETQ. CDR3 length: 17 residues. The CDR3 reads CASSWEQRGTGRNEQFF. The CDR3 DNA reads TGCGCCAGCAGCTGGGAGCAACGCGGGACAGGGCGCAATGAGCAGTTCTTC.

This sequence joins TRBV10-3 and TRBJ1-4; 9 bases agree with TRBD1. Germline CDR1 reads ENHRY; CDR2 reads SYGVKD. J was trimmed by 8 bases and V by 4 bases; bases with no gene match: 8. The CDR3 contains 15 residues. CDR3 protein: CAISGTGTGLEKLFF. In DNA, the CDR3 is TGTGCCATCAGTGGTACTGGGACAGGGCTAGAAAAACTGTTTTTT.

The sample holds a few counts of this clone. This chain joins TRBV4-3 and TRBJ2-6; perhaps TRBD2 as D (6 bases). The CDR3 spans 17 residues. V dropped 0 bases and J dropped 4 bases, with 13 bases sitting between them. CDR1 is LGHNA, CDR2 YSLEER, per germline. The CDR3 bases are TGCGCCAGCAGCCAAGATGAGGAGGGGTCCGGGGCCAACGTCCTGACTTTC. Its translation: CASSQDEEGSGANVLTF.

The V and J genes are TRBV27 and TRBJ1-2, with TRBD1 matching 9 bases. There are 15 residues in the CDR3. Germline assignment: CDR1 MNHEY and CDR2 SMNVEV (reference sequence). J gave up 3 bases and V 5 bases, and 7 bases lay outside the gene matches. This CDR3 is CASSINRGLHYGYTF. The CDR3, as DNA: TGTGCCAGCAGTATAAACAGGGGGCTGCACTATGGCTACACCTTC.

This rearrangement joins TRBV9 to TRBJ2-3; 8 bases map to TRBD2. Trimming cost V 0 bases and J 5 bases; bases outside gene matches: 8. The CDR3 contains 16 residues. The germline V gene has CDR1 SGDLS and CDR2 YYNGEE. The CDR3 region is CASSVGRGAGVDTQYF. The CDR3, as DNA: TGTGCCAGCAGCGTAGGGCGGGGGGCCGGGGTAGATACGCAGTATTTT.

The chain recombines TRBV25-1 with TRBJ1-1, with D uncertain. V lost 3 bases, J lost 0 bases, and 11 bases lay in between. The CDR3 is 15 residues long. Germline CDR1 and CDR2: MGHDK and SYGVNS. DNA of the CDR3: TGTGCCAGCAGTGATTTGGGTAGCCTGAACACTGAAGCTTTCTTT. It codes for CASSDLGSLNTEAFF. Based on the CDR3 plus reference TRBV25-1 and TRBJ1-1, the full variable domain is EADIYQTPRYLVIGTGKKITLECSQTMGHDKMYWYQQDPGMELHLIHYSYGVNSTEKGDLSSESTVSRIRTEHFPLTLESARPSHTSQYLCASSDLGSLNTEAFFGQGTRLTVV.

Only a few counts were recorded for this clone. The rearrangement links TRBV5-1 to TRBJ2-5; 9 bases agree with TRBD2. The CDR3 is made up of 15 amino acids. The junction had 2 bases not matched to a gene; V was cut back by 0 bases and J by 2 bases. Germline-derived CDR1 and CDR2 are SGHRS and YFSETQ. CDR3 protein: CASSLATSGQETQYF. CDR3 bases: TGCGCCAGCAGCTTGGCGACTAGCGGTCAAGAGACCCAGTACTTC.

V usage is TRBV7-2 and J usage is TRBJ2-1; 7 bases are a match to TRBD1. Germline V gives CDR1 SGHTA, CDR2 FQGNSA. CDR3 size: 17 residues. J gave up 3 bases and V 4 bases, and 12 bases lay outside the gene matches. CDR3: CASSSRTGSYVYNEQFF. In DNA form, the CDR3 reads TGTGCCAGCAGCTCACGGACAGGAAGCTACGTCTACAATGAGCAGTTCTTC.

This clone was seen just once. This sequence joins TRBV27 and TRBJ1-2; 9 nucleotides match TRBD1. The CDR3 is 15 residues long. The ends lost 2 bases at V and 5 bases at J; junction bases unmatched: 6. The germline V gene encodes CDR1 MNHEY and CDR2 SMNVEV (reference sequence). This chain's CDR3 is CASSLRGQGIYGYTF. In DNA form, the CDR3 reads TGTGCCAGCAGTTTAAGGGGACAGGGCATATATGGCTACACCTTC.

This clone was counted a single time. The chain's CDR3 is CASSVDRAGANVLTF. CDR3 nucleotide sequence: TGCGCCAGCAGCGTTGACAGGGCCGGGGCCAACGTCCTGACTTTC. The genes are TRBV5-1 and TRBJ2-6; 7 bases line up with TRBD1. This CDR3 has 15 residues. J gave up 4 bases and V 4 bases, and 5 bases lay outside the gene matches. Per germline, CDR1 SGHRS and CDR2 YFSETQ.

V and J are TRBV25-1 and TRBJ2-3; weak D call: TRBD1 (6 bases). The germline CDR1 and CDR2 sequences are MGHDK and SYGVNS. V was trimmed by 5 bases and J by 0 bases, leaving 12 bases between them. The CDR3 consists of 15 residues. CDR3 sequence (DNA): TGTGCCAGCAGTCCAACAGGGAAAAGCACAGATACGCAGTATTTT. Protein product: CASSPTGKSTDTQYF.

The table lists this clone with a few counts. The chain employs TRBV6-5 and TRBJ2-7, with 7 bases fitting TRBD1. Germline V gene lookup returns CDR1 MNHEY and CDR2 SVGAGI. The CDR3 has 14 residues. V lost 2 bases and J lost 2; bases outside the gene matches: 3. This chain's CDR3 is CASSYKGATYEQYF. The CDR3 region has the DNA TGTGCCAGCAGTTACAAGGGGGCAACCTACGAGCAGTACTTC.

The chain combines TRBV4-3 with TRBJ2-7; TRBD1 aligns across 8 bases. V trimming: 4 bases; J trimming: 5 bases; junction bases outside the gene matches: 7. CDR3 length equals 14 residues. CDR1 is LGHNA and CDR2 is YSLEER in the germline V gene. CDR3 coding DNA: TGCGCCAGCAGCCCCGTTGCAGGGGGCAACGAGCAGTACTTC. Encoded protein: CASSPVAGGNEQYF.

The chain joins TRBV10-3 to TRBJ2-5, with TRBD1 matching 7 bases. There are 14 residues in the CDR3. J gave up 2 bases and V 10 bases, and 10 bases lay outside the gene matches. Germline CDR1 reads ENHRY; CDR2 reads SYGVKD. The CDR3 sequence is CATEQGTSQETQYF. In DNA form, the CDR3 reads TGTGCCACTGAACAGGGGACCAGTCAAGAGACCCAGTACTTC.

The chain carries TRBV2 and TRBJ2-2; 14 bases are shared with TRBD2. From germline, CDR1 is SNHLY and CDR2 FYNNEI. The CDR3 totals 17 residues. V lost 4 bases to trimming and J lost 4 bases; unmatched junction nucleotides: 5. The CDR3 is CASSGLAGGRGTGELFF. CDR3 DNA: TGTGCCAGCAGTGGACTAGCGGGGGGGCGAGGCACCGGGGAGCTGTTTTTT.

J is TRBJ2-7 and V is TRBV12-5; D is undetermined. The V gene lost 2 bases and the J gene lost 3 bases, with 2 bases spanning the gap. The CDR3 covers 11 residues. Per germline, CDR1 LGHNT and CDR2 FRNRAP. The CDR3 nucleotides read TGTGCTAGTGGTTTGCACTACGAGCAGTACTTC. Translated: CASGLHYEQYF. The full variable domain, completed using reference TRBV12-5 and TRBJ2-7, is DARVTQTPRHKVTEMGQEVTMRCQPILGHNTVFWYRQTMMQGLELLAYFRNRAPLDDSGMPKDRFSAEMPDATLATLKIQPSEPRDSAVYFCASGLHYEQYFGPGTRLTVT.

The chain uses TRBV5-6 and TRBJ2-3; 10 positions agree with TRBD2. CDR1 is SGHDT and CDR2 is YYEEEE in the germline V gene. This CDR3 is built from 16 residues. V shed 0 bases and J 4 bases; nucleotides not matched to a gene: 5. This CDR3 is CASSLGAAGGPDTQYF. In nucleotides, the CDR3 is TGTGCCAGCAGCTTGGGTGCAGCGGGGGGGCCAGATACGCAGTATTTT.

The chain combines TRBV12-5 with TRBJ2-1; 7 bases align to TRBD2. This CDR3 spans 21 amino acids. Germline V gene lookup returns CDR1 LGHNT and CDR2 FRNRAP. Losses at the gene ends were 1 base for V and 3 bases for J; bases not matched to a gene: 21. CDR3 nucleotides: TGTGCTAGTGGTTTGGCCACCAAGGGGACGGGGGGACTCCAGAGCTACAATGAGCAGTTCTTC. As protein: CASGLATKGTGGLQSYNEQFF. Looking up the rest from reference TRBV12-5 and TRBJ2-1 gives the full variable domain: DARVTQTPRHKVTEMGQEVTMRCQPILGHNTVFWYRQTMMQGLELLAYFRNRAPLDDSGMPKDRFSAEMPDATLATLKIQPSEPRDSAVYFCASGLATKGTGGLQSYNEQFFGPGTRLTVL.

The rearrangement links TRBV10-1 to TRBJ2-2; TRBD2 is a possible D gene (6 bases). Trimming took off 7 bases at V and 1 base at J, with 10 bases between the two ends. The CDR3 extends over 14 amino acids. Germline V gene sequence: CDR1 WNHNN, CDR2 SYGVQD (reference sequence). The CDR3 coding sequence is TGCGCCAGCACGGCGGGGAAGAACACCGGGGAGCTGTTTTTT. It specifies CASTAGKNTGELFF.

The J gene is TRBJ2-7, the V gene TRBV25-1; TRBD1 matches 9 bases. Germline V lookup: CDR1 MGHDK, CDR2 SYGVNS. Trimming at V came to 7 bases and at J to 7 bases, leaving 14 bases not matched to a gene. The CDR3 extends over 15 amino acids. The CDR3 sequence: CASTSPGQGPSEQYF. The CDR3, as DNA: TGTGCCAGCACCTCTCCGGGACAGGGCCCCTCAGAGCAGTACTTC.

J is TRBJ1-5 and V is TRBV12-5; 7 positions match TRBD1. The V gene end was trimmed by 5 bases and the J gene end by 0 bases; junction bases not matched to a gene: 7. The V gene's germline CDR1 is LGHNT and CDR2 FRNRAP. The CDR3 length is 16 residues. The CDR3 bases are TGTGCTAGTGGTCCCCCAACAGGGGTTAGCAATCAGCCCCAGCATTTT. This translates into CASGPPTGVSNQPQHF.

The chain has TRBV7-2 and TRBJ1-5, with D possibly being TRBD1 (6 bases). Germline V gene data show CDR1 as SGHTA and CDR2 as FQGNSA. The length of the CDR3 is 15 residues. Between the trimmed V and J ends, which lost 5 bases and 3 bases, there was a span of 14 bases. The CDR3, as DNA: TGTGCCAGCAGCGCCCTCACAGGGACCAATCAGCCCCAGCATTTT. It specifies CASSALTGTNQPQHF.

The chain recombines TRBV4-2 with TRBJ1-4; TRBD1 matches at 7 bases. The V segment lost 1 base and the J segment 8 bases; nucleotides outside the gene matches: 7. The germline V gene encodes CDR1 LGHNA and CDR2 YNFKEQ. This CDR3 contains 15 residues. The CDR3 DNA reads TGTGCCAGCAGCCAAGTTGAGGGGGCTGGGGAAAAACTGTTTTTT. Its translation is CASSQVEGAGEKLFF.

The V call is TRBV5-1, the J call TRBJ2-3; D remains ambiguous. This CDR3 has 13 amino acids. Germline CDR1 is SGHRS and CDR2 is YFSETQ. Trimming took 6 bases from V and 1 from J, leaving 9 bases between them. CDR3 in amino acids: CASTVPGTDTQYF. CDR3 nucleotides: TGCGCCAGCACAGTACCAGGCACAGATACGCAGTATTTT.

This rearrangement joins TRBV28 to TRBJ1-5; D is perhaps TRBD1 (6 bases). The CDR3 totals 16 residues. The V gene's germline CDR1 is MDHEN and CDR2 SYDVKM. Trimming cost V 4 bases and J 4 bases, with 17 bases left between them. In DNA, the CDR3 is TGTGCCAGCAGTTCGACCCTGAGGGGGAAGAATCAGCCCCAGCATTTT. It encodes CASSSTLRGKNQPQHF.